These T cell receptor beta chains were read from a single sample in a study of shared clonotypes between healthy human individuals. The repertoire was sequenced with immunoSEQ multiplex PCR; TCRdb's copy has only in-frame clones and lacks some. The table lists under 1,100,000 clones, about 70% of them singletons. Sequencing was carried out using memory CD4+ T cells sorted from blood. These receptors were obtained from a man between 18 and 35 years old in good health. Each CDR3 is given with its conserved first and last residue. The D gene is left open where the match is weak. Some rows have no size entry. The others give once, few or many, or a class for an expanded clone.

v_gene: TRBV11-2; d_gene: TRBD1; abundance: .; j_gene: TRBJ2-1; CDR3aa: CASSTGGASSEQFF; CDR3nt: TGTGCCAGCAGTACAGGGGGCGCGTCAAGTGAGCAGTTCTTC
v_gene: TRBV10-3; d_gene: TRBD2; abundance: .; j_gene: TRBJ2-1; CDR3aa: CAISERLADYNEQFF; CDR3nt: TGTGCCATCAGTGAGAGGCTAGCGGACTACAATGAGCAGTTCTTC
v_gene: TRBV4-2; d_gene: TRBD2; abundance: .; j_gene: TRBJ2-6; CDR3aa: CASSPTSGVILDHGYSGANVLTF; CDR3nt: TGTGCCAGCAGCCCGACTAGCGGGGTTATCCTGGACCACGGATACTCTGGGGCCAACGTCCTGACTTTC
v_gene: TRBV11-3; d_gene: TRBD1; abundance: .; j_gene: TRBJ2-3; CDR3aa: CASSFQGAEDTQYF; CDR3nt: TGTGCCAGCTCGTTTCAGGGGGCAGAAGATACGCAGTATTTT
v_gene: TRBV7-2; d_gene: TRBD2; abundance: many; j_gene: TRBJ2-3; CDR3aa: CASSQGLGATDTQYF; CDR3nt: TGTGCCAGCAGCCAGGGACTAGGAGCCACAGATACGCAGTATTTT
v_gene: TRBV30; d_gene: .; abundance: few; j_gene: TRBJ2-2; CDR3aa: CAWSPNMNTGELFF; CDR3nt: TGTGCCTGGAGTCCAAACATGAACACCGGGGAGCTGTTTTTT
v_gene: TRBV6-5; d_gene: .; abundance: .; j_gene: TRBJ1-1; CDR3aa: CASSVNYKNTEAFF; CDR3nt: TGTGCCAGCAGCGTAAATTACAAGAACACTGAAGCTTTCTTT
v_gene: TRBV10-3; d_gene: .; abundance: .; j_gene: TRBJ2-5; CDR3aa: CAISEGYPETQYF; CDR3nt: TGTGCCATCAGTGAGGGGTATCCGGAGACCCAGTACTTC
v_gene: TRBV18; d_gene: .; abundance: .; j_gene: TRBJ2-7; CDR3aa: CASSPERGAYEQYF; CDR3nt: TGTGCCAGCTCACCAGAAAGGGGAGCCTACGAGCAGTACTTC
v_gene: TRBV7-9; d_gene: TRBD1; abundance: .; j_gene: TRBJ2-2; CDR3aa: CASSLTGVQTGELFF; CDR3nt: TGTGCCAGCAGCCTAACAGGGGTTCAAACCGGGGAGCTGTTTTTT
v_gene: TRBV7-2; d_gene: .; abundance: .; j_gene: TRBJ1-5; CDR3aa: CASSSSWGSNQPQHF; CDR3nt: TGTGCCAGCAGTTCATCTTGGGGAAGCAATCAGCCCCAGCATTTT
v_gene: TRBV27; d_gene: TRBD1; abundance: .; j_gene: TRBJ1-1; CDR3aa: CASSLSTMGQSTEAFF; CDR3nt: TGTGCCAGCAGTTTATCGACAATGGGACAGAGCACTGAAGCTTTCTTT
v_gene: TRBV27; d_gene: TRBD2; abundance: few; j_gene: TRBJ2-7; CDR3aa: CASRAAGGPYEQYF; CDR3nt: TGTGCCAGCAGGGCAGCGGGAGGACCCTACGAGCAGTACTTC
v_gene: TRBV30; d_gene: .; abundance: .; j_gene: TRBJ1-1; CDR3aa: CAWSKDNTEAFF; CDR3nt: TGTGCCTGGAGTAAGGACAACACTGAAGCTTTCTTT
v_gene: TRBV5-1; d_gene: TRBD1; abundance: .; j_gene: TRBJ2-7; CDR3aa: CASSLLQGAYEQYF; CDR3nt: TGCGCCAGCAGCTTGTTACAGGGGGCTTACGAGCAGTACTTC
v_gene: TRBV29-1; d_gene: TRBD2; abundance: .; j_gene: TRBJ2-7; CDR3aa: CSVRAGGMTEQYF; CDR3nt: TGCAGCGTGAGAGCGGGAGGGATGACCGAGCAGTACTTC
v_gene: TRBV6-1; d_gene: .; abundance: .; j_gene: TRBJ1-1; CDR3aa: CASSEANPSVAFF; CDR3nt: TGTGCCAGCAGTGAAGCGAATCCCAGCGTGGCTTTCTTT
v_gene: TRBV5-4; d_gene: TRBD1; abundance: .; j_gene: TRBJ2-1; CDR3aa: CASSPPPRTGNNEQFF; CDR3nt: TGTGCCAGCAGCCCACCCCCCCGGACAGGGAACAATGAGCAGTTCTTC
v_gene: TRBV7-9; d_gene: .; abundance: .; j_gene: TRBJ1-4; CDR3aa: CASSFSRNLNEKLFF; CDR3nt: TGTGCCAGCAGCTTTTCGCGGAATCTTAATGAAAAACTGTTTTTT
v_gene: TRBV18; d_gene: .; abundance: .; j_gene: TRBJ1-4; CDR3aa: CASSPQDSHNEKLFF; CDR3nt: TGTGCCAGCTCACCACAGGACAGCCATAATGAAAAACTGTTTTTT
v_gene: TRBV5-3; d_gene: TRBD1; abundance: .; j_gene: TRBJ1-1; CDR3aa: CARSYTGTANTEAFF; CDR3nt: TGTGCCAGAAGCTATACCGGGACAGCGAACACTGAAGCTTTCTTT
v_gene: TRBV11-2; d_gene: .; abundance: .; j_gene: TRBJ2-7; CDR3aa: CASSLASDSAYF; CDR3nt: TGTGCCAGCAGCTTAGCATCGGACTCTGCGTACTTC
v_gene: TRBV5-1; d_gene: .; abundance: few; j_gene: TRBJ2-3; CDR3aa: CASSLGPTDTQYF; CDR3nt: TGCGCCAGCAGCTTGGGCCCCACAGATACGCAGTATTTT
v_gene: TRBV5-4; d_gene: TRBD2; abundance: few; j_gene: TRBJ2-4; CDR3aa: CASSTGLAEYF; CDR3nt: TGTGCCAGCAGCACGGGACTAGCAGAGTACTTC
v_gene: TRBV2; d_gene: TRBD1; abundance: .; j_gene: TRBJ2-1; CDR3aa: CASSSDRGSLYNEQFF; CDR3nt: TGTGCCAGCAGTTCGGACAGGGGGTCGCTTTACAATGAGCAGTTCTTC